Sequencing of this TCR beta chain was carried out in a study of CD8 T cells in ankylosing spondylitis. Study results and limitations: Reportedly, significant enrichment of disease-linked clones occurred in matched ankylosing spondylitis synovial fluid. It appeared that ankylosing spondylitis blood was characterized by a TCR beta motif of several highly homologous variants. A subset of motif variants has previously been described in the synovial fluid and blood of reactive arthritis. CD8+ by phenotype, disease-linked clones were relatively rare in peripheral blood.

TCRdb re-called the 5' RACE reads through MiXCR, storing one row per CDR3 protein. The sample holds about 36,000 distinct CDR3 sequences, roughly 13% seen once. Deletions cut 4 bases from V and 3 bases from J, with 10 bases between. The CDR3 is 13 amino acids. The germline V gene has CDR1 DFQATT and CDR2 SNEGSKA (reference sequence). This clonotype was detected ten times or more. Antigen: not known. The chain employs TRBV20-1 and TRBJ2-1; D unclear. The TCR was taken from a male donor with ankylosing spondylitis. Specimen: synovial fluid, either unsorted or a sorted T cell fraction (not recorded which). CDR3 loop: CSATERDYNEQFF. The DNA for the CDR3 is TGCAGTGCTACGGAAAGAGACTACAATGAGCAGTTCTTC.